This T cell receptor beta chain was observed in a study of shared clonotypes between healthy human individuals. Only in-frame clones appear in the TCRdb table, and some are missing; sequencing was by immunoSEQ multiplex PCR. The data show a few million clones, with approximately 94% seen just once and less than 0.15% held by the top ten. V dropped 4 bases and J dropped 7; count of bases not matched to a gene: 9. The germline V gene encodes CDR1 SGDLS and CDR2 YYNGEE. This CDR3 is 14 amino acids long. This clone was observed once. The chain joins TRBV9 to TRBJ2-7, with 9 bases aligning to TRBD1. The material sequenced was naive CD4+ T cells sorted from blood. Subset in this sample: CD45RA+ positively selected. The sequence derives from a young man in good health. CDR3 protein: CASSPGTGPLEQYF. CDR3 nucleotide sequence: TGTGCCAGCAGCCCCGGGACAGGGCCCTTGGAGCAGTACTTC.